This TCR beta chain was captured by sequencing in a study of beta chain features in type 1 diabetes. Study information: Examination spanned fewer than 140,000,000 sorted cells from all samples.

What was sequenced were expressed TCRB transcripts, since all of the isolated RNA had been reverse transcribed. Generated by immunoSEQ multiplex PCR, the TCRdb table keeps only in-frame clones and is missing some. The sample lists about 160,000 clones, around 8.6% occurring once. Sorting of CD4+ naive, central memory, regulatory and stem cell-like memory cells was performed via CD45RO/CCR7/CD25/CD127/CD95/CD27. Every sorted population was more than 95% pure. Study-wide results and caveats: Across all four CD4+ subsets, people with type 1 diabetes showed modestly shorter TCRB CDR3s. More deletions and fewer insertions at VDJ junctions were found in patients with type 1 diabetes.

This clone turned up a few times. The antigen is undetermined. Germline V gene lookup returns CDR1 SGHRS and CDR2 YFSETQ. The CDR3 extends over 15 amino acids. Trimming pared 1 base from V and 3 bases from J, leaving 14 bases between. This chain links TRBV5-1 with TRBJ2-7; D is perhaps TRBD2 (6 bases). The source of this sequence is a woman aged 18 to 35 with type 1 diabetes. The sequencing sample was made of central memory CD4+ T cells from blood. For the CDR3, the DNA is TGCGCCAGCAGCTTGTCTACCGGGGGAGGCTACGAGCAGTACTTC. Translated: CASSLSTGGGYEQYF.